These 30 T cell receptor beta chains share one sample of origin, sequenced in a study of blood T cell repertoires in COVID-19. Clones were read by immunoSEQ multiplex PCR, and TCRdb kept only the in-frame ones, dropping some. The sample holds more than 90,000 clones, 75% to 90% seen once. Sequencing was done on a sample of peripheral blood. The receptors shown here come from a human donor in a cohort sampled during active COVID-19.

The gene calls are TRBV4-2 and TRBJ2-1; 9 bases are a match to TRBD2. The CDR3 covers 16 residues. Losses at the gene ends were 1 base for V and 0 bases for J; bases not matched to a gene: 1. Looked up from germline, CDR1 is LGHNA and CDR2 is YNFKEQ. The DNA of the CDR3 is TGTGCCAGCAGCCAAGTACTAGCGGGCTCCTACAATGAGCAGTTCTTC. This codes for CASSQVLAGSYNEQFF.

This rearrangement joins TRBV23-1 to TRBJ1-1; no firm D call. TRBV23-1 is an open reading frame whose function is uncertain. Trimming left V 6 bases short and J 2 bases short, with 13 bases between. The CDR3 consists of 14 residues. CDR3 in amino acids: CASRGSRDNTEAFF. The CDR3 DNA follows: TGCGCCAGCAGGGGGAGTAGGGATAACACTGAAGCTTTCTTT.

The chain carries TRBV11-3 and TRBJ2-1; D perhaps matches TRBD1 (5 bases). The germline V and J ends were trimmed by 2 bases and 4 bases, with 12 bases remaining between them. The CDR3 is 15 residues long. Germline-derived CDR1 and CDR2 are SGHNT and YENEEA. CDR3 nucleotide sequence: TGTGCCAGCAGCTTACTTAAGACAGTTTACAATGAGCAGTTCTTC. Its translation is CASSLLKTVYNEQFF.

As DNA, the CDR3 is TGTGCCAGCAGTGTCCCGGCAGGGGGACACTACGAGCAGTACTTC. Translation gives CASSVPAGGHYEQYF. The chain has TRBV28 and TRBJ2-7; 7 positions match TRBD1. The CDR3 contains 15 residues. V shed 5 bases and J 3 bases; nucleotides not matched to a gene: 10. Looked up from germline, CDR1 is MDHEN and CDR2 is SYDVKM.

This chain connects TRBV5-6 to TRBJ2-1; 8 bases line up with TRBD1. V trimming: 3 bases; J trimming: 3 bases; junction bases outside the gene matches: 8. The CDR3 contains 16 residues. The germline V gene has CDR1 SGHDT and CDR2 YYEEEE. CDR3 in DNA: TGTGCCAGCAGCTACCGACAGGGGAATTTCTACAATGAGCAGTTCTTC. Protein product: CASSYRQGNFYNEQFF.

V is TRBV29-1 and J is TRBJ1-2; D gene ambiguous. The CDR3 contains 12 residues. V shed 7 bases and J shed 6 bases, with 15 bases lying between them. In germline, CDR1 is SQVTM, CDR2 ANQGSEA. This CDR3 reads CSALIWEDGYTF. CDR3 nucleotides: TGCAGCGCTCTTATATGGGAGGATGGCTACACCTTC.

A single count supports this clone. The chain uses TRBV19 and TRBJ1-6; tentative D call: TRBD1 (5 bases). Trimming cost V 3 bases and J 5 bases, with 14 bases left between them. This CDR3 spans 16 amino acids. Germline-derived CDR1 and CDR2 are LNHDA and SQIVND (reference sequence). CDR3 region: CASSIILTANNSPLHF. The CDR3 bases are TGTGCCAGTAGTATTATTTTGACAGCTAATAATTCACCCCTCCACTTT.

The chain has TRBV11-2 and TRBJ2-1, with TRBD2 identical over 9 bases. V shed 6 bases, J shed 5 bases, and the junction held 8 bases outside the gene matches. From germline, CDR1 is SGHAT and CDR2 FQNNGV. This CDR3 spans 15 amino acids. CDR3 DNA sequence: TGTGCCAGCAGTGTAGCGGGGGTAGGTGACAATGAGCAGTTCTTC. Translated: CASSVAGVGDNEQFF. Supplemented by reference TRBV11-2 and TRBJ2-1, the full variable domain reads EAGVAQSPRYKIIEKRQSVAFWCNPISGHATLYWYQQILGQGPKLLIQFQNNGVVDDSQLPKDRFSAERLKGVDSTLKIQPAKLEDSAVYLCASSVAGVGDNEQFFGPGTRLTVL.

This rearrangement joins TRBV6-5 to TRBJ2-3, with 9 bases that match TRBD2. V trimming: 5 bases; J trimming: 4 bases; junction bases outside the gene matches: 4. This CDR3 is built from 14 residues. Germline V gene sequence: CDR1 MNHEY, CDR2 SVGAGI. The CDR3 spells CASSIAGVADTQYF. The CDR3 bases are TGTGCCAGCAGTATAGCGGGAGTGGCAGATACGCAGTATTTT.

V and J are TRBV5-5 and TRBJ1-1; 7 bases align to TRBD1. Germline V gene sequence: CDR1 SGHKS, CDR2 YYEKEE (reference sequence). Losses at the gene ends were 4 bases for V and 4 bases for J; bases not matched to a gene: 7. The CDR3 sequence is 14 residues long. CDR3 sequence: CASSGMNRGTEAFF. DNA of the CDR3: TGTGCCAGCAGCGGGATGAACAGGGGCACTGAAGCTTTCTTT.

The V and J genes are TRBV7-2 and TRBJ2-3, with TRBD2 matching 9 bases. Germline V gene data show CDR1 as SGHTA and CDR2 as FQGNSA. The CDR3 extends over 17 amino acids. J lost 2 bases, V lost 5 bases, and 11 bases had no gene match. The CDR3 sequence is CASSAPEKREATDTQYF. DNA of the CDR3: TGTGCCAGCAGCGCTCCCGAAAAGCGGGAGGCCACAGATACGCAGTATTTT.

In nucleotides, the CDR3 is TGTGCCAGCAGCTTGTCGGGAGGTCGCGAGACCCAGTACTTC. It translates to CASSLSGGRETQYF. The rearrangement joins TRBV5-5 to TRBJ2-5; 7 nucleotides match TRBD2. Germline V gene sequence: CDR1 SGHKS, CDR2 YYEKEE (reference sequence). V was clipped by 1 base and J by 5 bases; unmatched bases: 5. This CDR3 region has 14 residues.

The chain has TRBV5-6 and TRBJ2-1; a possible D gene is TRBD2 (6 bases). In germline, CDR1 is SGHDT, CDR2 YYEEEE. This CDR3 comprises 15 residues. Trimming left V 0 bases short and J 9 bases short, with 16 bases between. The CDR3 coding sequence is TGTGCCAGCAGCTTGGGATTTTCGACCGGGGGTGAGCAGTTCTTC. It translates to CASSLGFSTGGEQFF.

In nucleotides, the CDR3 is TGCGCCAGCAGTGAGTCCCACATCAATCAGCCCCAGCATTTT. Protein: CASSESHINQPQHF. The V call is TRBV10-2, the J call TRBJ1-5; D is undetermined. Between the trimmed V and J ends, which lost 0 bases and 3 bases, there was a span of 6 bases. Germline-derived CDR1 and CDR2 are WSHSY and SAAADI. This CDR3 comprises 14 residues.

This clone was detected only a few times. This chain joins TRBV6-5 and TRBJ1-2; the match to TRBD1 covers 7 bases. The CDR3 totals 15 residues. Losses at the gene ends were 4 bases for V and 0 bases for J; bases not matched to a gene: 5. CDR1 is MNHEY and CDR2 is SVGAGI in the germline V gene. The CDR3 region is CASSSPGQPNYGYTF. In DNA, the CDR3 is TGTGCCAGCAGTTCCCCGGGACAGCCTAACTATGGCTACACCTTC.

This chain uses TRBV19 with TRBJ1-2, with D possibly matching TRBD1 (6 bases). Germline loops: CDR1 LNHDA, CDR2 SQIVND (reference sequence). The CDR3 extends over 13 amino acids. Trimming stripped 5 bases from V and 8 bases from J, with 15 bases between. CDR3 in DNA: TGTGCCAGTAGTCCAGACAGGTCTTGGGGCTACACCTTC. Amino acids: CASSPDRSWGYTF.

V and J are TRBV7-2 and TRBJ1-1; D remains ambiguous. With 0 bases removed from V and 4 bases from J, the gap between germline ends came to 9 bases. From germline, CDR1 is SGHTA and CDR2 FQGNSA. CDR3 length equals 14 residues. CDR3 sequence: CASSLANMPTEAFF. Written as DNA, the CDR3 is TGTGCCAGCAGCTTAGCGAACATGCCCACTGAAGCTTTCTTT.

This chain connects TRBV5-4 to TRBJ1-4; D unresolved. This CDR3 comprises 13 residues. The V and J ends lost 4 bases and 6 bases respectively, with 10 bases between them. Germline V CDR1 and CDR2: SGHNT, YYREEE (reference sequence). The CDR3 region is CASSPGMDEKLFF. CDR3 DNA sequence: TGTGCCAGCAGCCCGGGGATGGATGAAAAACTGTTTTTT.

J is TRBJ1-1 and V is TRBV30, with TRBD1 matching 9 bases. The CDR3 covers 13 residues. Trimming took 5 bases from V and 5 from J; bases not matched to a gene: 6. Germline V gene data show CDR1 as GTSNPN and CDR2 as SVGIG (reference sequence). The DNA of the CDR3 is TGTGCCTGGGGAACAGGGGGCAGGACTGAAGCTTTCTTT. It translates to CAWGTGGRTEAFF.

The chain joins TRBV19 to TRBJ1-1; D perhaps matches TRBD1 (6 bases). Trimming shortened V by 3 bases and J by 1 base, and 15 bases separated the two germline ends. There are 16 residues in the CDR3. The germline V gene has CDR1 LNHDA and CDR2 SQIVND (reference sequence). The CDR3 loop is CASSIQGGGANTEAFF. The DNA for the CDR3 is TGTGCCAGTAGTATTCAGGGAGGGGGTGCGAACACTGAAGCTTTCTTT.

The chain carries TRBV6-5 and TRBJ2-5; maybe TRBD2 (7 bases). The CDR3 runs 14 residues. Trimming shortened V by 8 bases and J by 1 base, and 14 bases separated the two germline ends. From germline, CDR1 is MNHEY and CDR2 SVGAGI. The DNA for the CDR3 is TGTGCCAGCGAAAAGGGGGGGGCCCAAGAGACCCAGTACTTC. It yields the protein CASEKGGAQETQYF.

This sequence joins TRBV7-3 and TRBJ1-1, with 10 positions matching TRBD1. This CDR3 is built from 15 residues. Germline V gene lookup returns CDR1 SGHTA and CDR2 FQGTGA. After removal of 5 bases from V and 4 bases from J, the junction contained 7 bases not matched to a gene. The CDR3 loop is CASSPGTGVRTEAFF. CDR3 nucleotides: TGTGCCAGCAGCCCCGGGACAGGGGTTCGCACTGAAGCTTTCTTT.

The CDR3 DNA sequence: TGTGCCAGTAGTACCCGACAGGGTCGGGGCTACACCTTC. The encoded protein is CASSTRQGRGYTF. This rearrangement joins TRBV19 to TRBJ1-2, with 7 bases that match TRBD1. Germline trimming cut 4 bases from V and 8 bases from J; bases unmatched to any gene: 7. CDR1 is LNHDA and CDR2 is SQIVND in the germline V gene (reference sequence). This CDR3 spans 13 amino acids.

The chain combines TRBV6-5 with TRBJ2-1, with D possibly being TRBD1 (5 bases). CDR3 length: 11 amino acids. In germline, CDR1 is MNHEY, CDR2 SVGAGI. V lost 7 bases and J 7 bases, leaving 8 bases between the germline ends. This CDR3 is CASTTVNEQFF. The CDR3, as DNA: TGTGCCAGCACGACAGTAAATGAGCAGTTCTTC.

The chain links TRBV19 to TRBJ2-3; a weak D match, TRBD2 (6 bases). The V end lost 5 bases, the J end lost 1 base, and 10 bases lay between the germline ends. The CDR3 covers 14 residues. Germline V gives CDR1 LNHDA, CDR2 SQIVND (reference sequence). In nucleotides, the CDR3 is TGTGCCAGTAGTGAGGGACTGCGCACAGATACGCAGTATTTT. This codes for CASSEGLRTDTQYF.

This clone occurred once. The chain's CDR3 is CASSSDSYNEQFF. In DNA form, the CDR3 reads TGTGCCAGCAGTTCGGACAGCTACAATGAGCAGTTCTTC. This chain uses TRBV2 with TRBJ2-1, with D possibly matching TRBD1 (6 bases). The CDR3 spans 13 residues. Per the germline V gene, CDR1 is SNHLY and CDR2 is FYNNEI. The ends were cut back, 5 bases at V and 3 bases at J, with 8 bases in the middle.

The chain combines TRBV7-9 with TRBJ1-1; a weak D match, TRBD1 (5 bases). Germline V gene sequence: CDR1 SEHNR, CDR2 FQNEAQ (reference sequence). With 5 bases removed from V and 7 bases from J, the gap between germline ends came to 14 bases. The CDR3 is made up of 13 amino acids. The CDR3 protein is CASSPGGAGEAFF. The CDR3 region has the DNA TGTGCCAGCAGCCCCGGCGGGGCAGGTGAAGCTTTCTTT. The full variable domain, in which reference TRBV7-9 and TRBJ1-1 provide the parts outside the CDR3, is DTGVSQNPRHKITKRGQNVTFRCDPISEHNRLYWYRQTLGQGPEFLTYFQNEAQLEKSRLLSDRFSAERPKGSFSTLEIQRTEQGDSAMYLCASSPGGAGEAFFGQGTRLTVV.

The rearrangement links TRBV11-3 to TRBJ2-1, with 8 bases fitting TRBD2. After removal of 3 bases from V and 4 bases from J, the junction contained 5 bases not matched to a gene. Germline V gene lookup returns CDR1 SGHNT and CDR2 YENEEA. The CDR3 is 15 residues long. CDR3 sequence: CASSFLTSGYNEQFF. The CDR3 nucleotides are TGTGCCAGCAGCTTCCTCACTAGCGGTTACAATGAGCAGTTCTTC.

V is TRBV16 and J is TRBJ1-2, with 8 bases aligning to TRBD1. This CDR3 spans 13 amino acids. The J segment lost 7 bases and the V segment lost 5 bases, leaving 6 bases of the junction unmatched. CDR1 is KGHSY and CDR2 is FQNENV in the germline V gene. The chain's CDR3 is CASSLTGDGGYTF. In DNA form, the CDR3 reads TGTGCCAGCAGCTTGACAGGGGATGGTGGCTACACCTTC.

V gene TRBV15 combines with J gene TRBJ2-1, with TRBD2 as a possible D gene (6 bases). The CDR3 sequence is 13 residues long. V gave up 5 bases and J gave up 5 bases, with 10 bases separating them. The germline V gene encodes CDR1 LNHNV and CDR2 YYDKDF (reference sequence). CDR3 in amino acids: CATSWRRDNEQFF. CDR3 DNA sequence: TGTGCCACCAGCTGGAGGAGGGACAATGAGCAGTTCTTC.